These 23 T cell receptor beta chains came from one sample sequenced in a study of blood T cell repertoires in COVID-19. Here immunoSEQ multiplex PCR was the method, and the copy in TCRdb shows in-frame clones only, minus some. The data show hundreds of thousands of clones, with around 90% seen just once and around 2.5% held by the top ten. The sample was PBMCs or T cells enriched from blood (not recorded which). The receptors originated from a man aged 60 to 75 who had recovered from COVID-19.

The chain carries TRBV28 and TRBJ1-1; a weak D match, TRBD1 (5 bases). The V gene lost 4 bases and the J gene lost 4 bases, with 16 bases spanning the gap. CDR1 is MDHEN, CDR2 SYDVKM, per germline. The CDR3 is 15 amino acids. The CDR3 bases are TGTGCCAGCAGTTCTGCAGCGGCGGGGCCCACTGAAGCTTTCTTT. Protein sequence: CASSSAAAGPTEAFF.

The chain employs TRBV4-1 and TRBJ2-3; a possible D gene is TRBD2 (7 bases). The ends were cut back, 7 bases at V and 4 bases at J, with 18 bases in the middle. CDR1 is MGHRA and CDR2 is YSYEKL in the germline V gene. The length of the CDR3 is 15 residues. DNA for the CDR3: TGCGCCAGCACCAGGGGAGGGACGGTCCCAGATACGCAGTATTTT. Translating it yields CASTRGGTVPDTQYF.

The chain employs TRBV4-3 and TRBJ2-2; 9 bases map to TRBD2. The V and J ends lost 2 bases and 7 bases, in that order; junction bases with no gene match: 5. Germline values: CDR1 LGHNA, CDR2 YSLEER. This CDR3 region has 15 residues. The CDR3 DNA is TGCGCCAGCAGCCAACTTCTAGCGGGGATCGGGGAGCTGTTTTTT. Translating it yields CASSQLLAGIGELFF.

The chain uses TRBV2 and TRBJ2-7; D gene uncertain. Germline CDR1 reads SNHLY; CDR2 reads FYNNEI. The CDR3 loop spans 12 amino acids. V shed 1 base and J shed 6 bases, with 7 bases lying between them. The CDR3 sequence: CASSEGSTEQYF. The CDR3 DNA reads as TGTGCCAGCAGTGAAGGGAGCACCGAGCAGTACTTC.

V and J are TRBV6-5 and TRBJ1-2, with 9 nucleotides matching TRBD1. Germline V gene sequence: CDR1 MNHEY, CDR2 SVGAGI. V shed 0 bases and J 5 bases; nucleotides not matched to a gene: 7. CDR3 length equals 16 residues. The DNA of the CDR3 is TGTGCCAGCAGTTACTCGAACAGGGGGCGCGGGTATGGCTACACCTTC. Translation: CASSYSNRGRGYGYTF.

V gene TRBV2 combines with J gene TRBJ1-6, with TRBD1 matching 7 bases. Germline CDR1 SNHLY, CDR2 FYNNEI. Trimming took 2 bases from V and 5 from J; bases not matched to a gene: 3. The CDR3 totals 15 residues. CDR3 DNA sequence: TGTGCCAGCAGTGAACGACAGGGCGATAATTCACCCCTCCACTTT. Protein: CASSERQGDNSPLHF.

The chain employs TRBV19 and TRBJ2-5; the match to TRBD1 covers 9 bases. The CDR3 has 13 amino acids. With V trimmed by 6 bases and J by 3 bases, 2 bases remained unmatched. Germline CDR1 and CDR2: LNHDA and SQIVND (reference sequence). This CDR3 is CASRDRGKETQYF. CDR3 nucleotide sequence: TGTGCCAGTAGGGACAGGGGCAAAGAGACCCAGTACTTC.

The CDR3 DNA is TGTGCCAGCAGTTTATCTGCTGATAGCTCCTACGAGCAGTACTTC. This translates into CASSLSADSSYEQYF. This rearrangement joins TRBV27 to TRBJ2-7; no clear D. Germline V gene data show CDR1 as MNHEY and CDR2 as SMNVEV (reference sequence). The CDR3 spans 15 residues. Trimming left V 0 bases short and J 0 bases short, with 9 bases between.

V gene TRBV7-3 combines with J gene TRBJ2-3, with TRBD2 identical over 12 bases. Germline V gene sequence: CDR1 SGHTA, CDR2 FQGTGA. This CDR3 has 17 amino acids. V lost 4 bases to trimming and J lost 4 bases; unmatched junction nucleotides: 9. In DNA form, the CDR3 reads TGTGCCAGCAGCTCGGGACTAGCGGGCCCCTTTGCAGATACGCAGTATTTT. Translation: CASSSGLAGPFADTQYF. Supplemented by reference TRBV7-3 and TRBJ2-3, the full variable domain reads GAGVSQTPSNKVTEKGKYVELRCDPISGHTALYWYRQSLGQGPEFLIYFQGTGAADDSGLPNDRFFAVRPEGSVSTLKIQRTERGDSAVYLCASSSGLAGPFADTQYFGPGTRLTVL.

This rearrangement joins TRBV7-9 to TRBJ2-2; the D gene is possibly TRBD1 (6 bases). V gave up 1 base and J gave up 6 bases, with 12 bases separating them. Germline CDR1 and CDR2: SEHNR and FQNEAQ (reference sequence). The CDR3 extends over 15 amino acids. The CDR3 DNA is TGTGCCAGCAGCTTAGTACAGGGTCCGGCCGGGGAGCTGTTTTTT. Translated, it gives CASSLVQGPAGELFF.

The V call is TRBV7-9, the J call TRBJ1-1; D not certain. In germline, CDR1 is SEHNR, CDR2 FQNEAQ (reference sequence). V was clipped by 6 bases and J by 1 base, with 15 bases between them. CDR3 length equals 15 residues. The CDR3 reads CASSPPWAQNTEAFF. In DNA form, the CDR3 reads TGTGCCAGCAGTCCCCCGTGGGCCCAGAACACTGAAGCTTTCTTT.

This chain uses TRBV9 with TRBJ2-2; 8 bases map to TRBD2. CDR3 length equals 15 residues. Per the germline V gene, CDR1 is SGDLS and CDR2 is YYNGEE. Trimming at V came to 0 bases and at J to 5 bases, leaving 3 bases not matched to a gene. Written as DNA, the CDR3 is TGTGCCAGCAGCGTAGCGGCTAGCGGGACCGGGGAGCTGTTTTTT. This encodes CASSVAASGTGELFF.

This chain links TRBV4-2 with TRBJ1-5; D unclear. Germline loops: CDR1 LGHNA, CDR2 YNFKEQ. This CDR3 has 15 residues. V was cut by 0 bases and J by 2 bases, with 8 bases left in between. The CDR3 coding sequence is TGTGCCAGCAGCCAAGATAGGCAGGGCAATCAGCCCCAGCATTTT. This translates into CASSQDRQGNQPQHF.

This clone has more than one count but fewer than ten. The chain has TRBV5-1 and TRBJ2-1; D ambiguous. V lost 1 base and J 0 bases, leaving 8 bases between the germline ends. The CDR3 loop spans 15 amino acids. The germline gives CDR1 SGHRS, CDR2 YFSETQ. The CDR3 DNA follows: TGCGCCAGCAGCTTGATCCCGAGCTCCTACAATGAGCAGTTCTTC. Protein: CASSLIPSSYNEQFF.

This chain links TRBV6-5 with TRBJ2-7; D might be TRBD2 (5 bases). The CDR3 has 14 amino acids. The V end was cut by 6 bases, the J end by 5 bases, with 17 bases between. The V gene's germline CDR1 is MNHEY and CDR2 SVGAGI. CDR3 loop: CASSRGLSAHEQYF. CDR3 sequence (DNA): TGTGCCAGCAGCCGAGGACTGTCCGCCCACGAGCAGTACTTC.

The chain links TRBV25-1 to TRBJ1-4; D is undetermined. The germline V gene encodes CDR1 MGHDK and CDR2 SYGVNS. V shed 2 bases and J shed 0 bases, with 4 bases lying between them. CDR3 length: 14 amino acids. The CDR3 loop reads CASSERATNEKLFF. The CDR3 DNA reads TGTGCCAGCAGTGAACGTGCAACTAATGAAAAACTGTTTTTT.

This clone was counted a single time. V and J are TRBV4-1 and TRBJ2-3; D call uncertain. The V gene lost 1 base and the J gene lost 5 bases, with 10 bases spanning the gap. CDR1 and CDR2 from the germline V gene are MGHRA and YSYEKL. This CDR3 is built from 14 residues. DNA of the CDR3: TGCGCCAGCAGCCAAGGACATCGGCTAGATACGCAGTATTTT. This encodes CASSQGHRLDTQYF.

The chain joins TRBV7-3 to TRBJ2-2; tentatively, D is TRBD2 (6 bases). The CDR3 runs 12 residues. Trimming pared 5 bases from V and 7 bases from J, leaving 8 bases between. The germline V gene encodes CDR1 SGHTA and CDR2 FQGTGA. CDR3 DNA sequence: TGTGCCAGCAGCAAGACTAGCGGGGAGCTGTTTTTT. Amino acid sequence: CASSKTSGELFF.

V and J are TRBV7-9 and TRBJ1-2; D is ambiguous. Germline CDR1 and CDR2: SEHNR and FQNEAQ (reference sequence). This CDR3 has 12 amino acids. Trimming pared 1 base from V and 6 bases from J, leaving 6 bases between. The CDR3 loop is CASSLGANGYTF. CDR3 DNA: TGTGCCAGCAGCTTAGGGGCAAATGGCTACACCTTC.

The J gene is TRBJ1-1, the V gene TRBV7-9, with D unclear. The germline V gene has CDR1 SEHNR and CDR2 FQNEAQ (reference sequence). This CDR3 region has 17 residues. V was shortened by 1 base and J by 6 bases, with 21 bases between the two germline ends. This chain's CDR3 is CASSLVPSRPPESEAFF. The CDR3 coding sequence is TGTGCCAGCAGCTTAGTGCCCTCACGCCCCCCTGAGTCTGAAGCTTTCTTT.

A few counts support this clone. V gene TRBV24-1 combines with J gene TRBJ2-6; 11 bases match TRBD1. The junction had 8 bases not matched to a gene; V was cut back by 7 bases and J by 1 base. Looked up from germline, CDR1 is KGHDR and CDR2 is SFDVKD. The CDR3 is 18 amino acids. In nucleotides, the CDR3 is TGTGCCACCAGCTCCGGGACAGGGGGATTTTCTGGGGCCAACGTCCTGACTTTC. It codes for CATSSGTGGFSGANVLTF.

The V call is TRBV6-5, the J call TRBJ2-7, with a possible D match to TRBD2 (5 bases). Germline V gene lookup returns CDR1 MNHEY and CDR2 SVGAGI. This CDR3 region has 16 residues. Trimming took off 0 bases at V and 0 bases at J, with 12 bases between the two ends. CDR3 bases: TGTGCCAGCAGTTACTCGGCAGGACTCGCCTCCTACGAGCAGTACTTC. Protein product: CASSYSAGLASYEQYF.

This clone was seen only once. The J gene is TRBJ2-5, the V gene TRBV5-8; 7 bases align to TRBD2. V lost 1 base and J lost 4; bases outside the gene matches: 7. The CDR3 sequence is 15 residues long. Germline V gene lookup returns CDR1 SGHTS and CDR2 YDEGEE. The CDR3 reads CASSLSGGRRETQYF. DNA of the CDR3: TGTGCCAGCAGCTTGTCCGGCGGGAGACGAGAGACCCAGTACTTC.